The present entry profiles one T cell receptor beta chain with its context. This clone's antigen is unknown. It has no much larger one-base neighbor in the sample; base qualities were not kept. The germline V gene supplies CDR1 SQVTM and CDR2 ANQGSEA. Trimming takes 6 bases from V and 5 bases from J, and the germline ends sit 14 bases apart. The CDR3 numbers 13 residues from cysteine through phenylalanine. Only CDR3 DNA remains: 39 bases, in frame from the first base. This sample was included in a study of human thymus T cells (dated by TCRdb to about 2020). For context, the study as a whole: The study used eight infant thymus samples plus four related peripheral blood samples to characterize TCR alpha and beta repertoires. Donor ages ranging from roughly 6 to 244 days were recorded, and a handful of male and a couple of female infants were included in the cohort. What the study reported, not specific to this receptor: On average, about 730,000 unique TCRB clonotypes were obtained from thymus samples, compared with about 86,000 from blood samples. Biased V and J gene segment usage appeared to be present in both thymic and peripheral blood repertoires.

The immunoSEQ multiplex PCR assay was used to amplify the TCRB and TCRAD loci from a standardized amount of quality-controlled genomic DNA. The amplicons covered the V(D)J region and were long enough to include the CDR3 and to identify the V and J genes. Amplicon sequencing was performed on an Illumina platform through the commercial immunoSEQ service. Processing in the source paper ran as follows. Corrections for primer bias and sequencing errors followed previously described methods, while TCRAD and TCRB definitions were based on the IMGT database. The repertoires were analysed using immunoSEQ Analyzer 3.0 and VDJTools for basic statistics, V/J segment usage, diversity estimates, rarefaction and pairwise overlap. Chao1, ChaoE, Efron-Thisted, Shannon and inverse Simpson indices were used to estimate diversity, which was also estimated on datasets down-sampled to the smallest sample. Repertoire overlap used strict matching of CDR3 nucleotide sequence, V gene and J gene, with Jaccard-based multidimensional scaling clustering. Drawn from immuneACCESS, this table holds only the in-frame rearrangements with V and J called that TCRdb kept. Clones are partly lost; checked studies trace under half to an unresolved V gene and leave the rest unexplained. V, J and clone size derive from that table, while D and trimming were established from the DNA sequence. In this sample the table shows some 46,000 clones, 95% of which occur a single time. Approximately 0.15% of the sample comes from the top ten.

Donors were immunologically healthy infants undergoing open corrective cardiac surgery for congenital heart defects in Finland. During surgery, a small about 0.45-1 mL aliquot of peripheral blood was collected from four of the eight donors. Genomic DNA from blood samples was extracted from all available leukocytes rather than from a fixed cell number. ACK lysis buffer was used to clear erythrocytes from the blood, and the leukocytes were then kept as pellets at -70 degrees C. A QIAsymphony instrument was used to extract genomic DNA from frozen cell pellets. The sequence was obtained from a girl under two years old with a congenital heart defect but otherwise immunologically healthy. The V gene is TRBV29-1 and the J gene is TRBJ2-1; the D gene remains uncertain. Sequenced input: blood. The nucleotides read TGCAGCGTCGTCCCCTCTAAGAACAATGAGCAGTTCTTC. Its protein is CSVVPSKNNEQFF.